Shown below are 16 T cell receptor beta chains from a single sample sequenced in a study of blood T cell repertoires in COVID-19. Here immunoSEQ multiplex PCR was the method, and the copy in TCRdb shows in-frame clones only, minus some. The table shows fewer than 350,000 clones, with approximately 88% occurring only once. The specimen sequenced was PBMCs or T cells enriched from blood (not recorded which). The receptors originated from a woman aged 35 to 49 who had recovered from COVID-19.

This clone was detected a few times. Other DNA sequences from this sample encode an identical CDR3 as well. This chain links TRBV27 with TRBJ1-2; 7 bases line up with TRBD1. This CDR3 spans 13 amino acids. V lost 5 bases, J lost 4 bases, and 4 bases stayed unmatched. Germline V gene data show CDR1 as MNHEY and CDR2 as SMNVEV (reference sequence). CDR3 protein: CASSRTGVYGYTF. CDR3 coding DNA: TGTGCCAGCAGTCGGACAGGAGTCTATGGCTACACCTTC.

The rearrangement links TRBV27 to TRBJ1-5, with 7 bases fitting TRBD1. V shed 5 bases, J shed 2 bases, and the junction held 9 bases outside the gene matches. Germline values: CDR1 MNHEY, CDR2 SMNVEV (reference sequence). This CDR3 spans 16 amino acids. This chain's CDR3 is CASSPPGGIGNQPQHF. The CDR3 DNA is TGTGCCAGCAGTCCGCCAGGGGGAATCGGCAATCAGCCCCAGCATTTT.

This chain uses TRBV2 with TRBJ2-5; D possibly corresponds to TRBD1 (6 bases). The germline V gene has CDR1 SNHLY and CDR2 FYNNEI. The CDR3 is made up of 14 amino acids. V lost 2 bases and J 3 bases, leaving 10 bases between the germline ends. In DNA form, the CDR3 reads TGTGCCAGCAGTGAAACGCGACAGGAAGAGACCCAGTACTTC. It codes for CASSETRQEETQYF.

The chain is built from TRBV7-9 and TRBJ1-1; TRBD1 agrees at 9 bases. The V segment lost 5 bases and the J segment 1 base; nucleotides outside the gene matches: 5. The CDR3 is made up of 15 amino acids. The germline V gene has CDR1 SEHNR and CDR2 FQNEAQ (reference sequence). In DNA form, the CDR3 reads TGTGCCAGCAGCGCCCAACAGGGGGCGAACACTGAAGCTTTCTTT. It translates to CASSAQQGANTEAFF. The full variable domain, in which reference TRBV7-9 and TRBJ1-1 provide the parts outside the CDR3, is DTGVSQNPRHKITKRGQNVTFRCDPISEHNRLYWYRQTLGQGPEFLTYFQNEAQLEKSRLLSDRFSAERPKGSFSTLEIQRTEQGDSAMYLCASSAQQGANTEAFFGQGTRLTVV.

This clone came up once. The sample has other DNA sequences that encode this CDR3 too. The gene calls are TRBV18 and TRBJ1-1; 9 bases are shared with TRBD1. Germline CDR1 and CDR2: KGHSH and LQKENI. The CDR3 consists of 15 residues. Germline trimming cut 2 bases from V and 0 bases from J; bases unmatched to any gene: 1. CDR3 nucleotide sequence: TGTGCCAGCTCACCAGGACAGGGGATGAACACTGAAGCTTTCTTT. It specifies CASSPGQGMNTEAFF.

The chain combines TRBV12-3 or TRBV12-4 with TRBJ2-5, with D unresolved. The CDR3 covers 13 residues. The germline V and J ends were trimmed by 7 bases and 2 bases, with 11 bases remaining between them. The CDR3 DNA reads TGTGCCAGCACCTTCCTGACTCAAGAGACCCAGTACTTC. This encodes CASTFLTQETQYF.

The chain joins TRBV6-2 or TRBV6-3 to TRBJ2-3; TRBD1 might be the D (6 bases). Germline V gene data show CDR1 as MNHEY and CDR2 as SVGEGT. Trimming pared 5 bases from V and 6 bases from J, leaving 9 bases between. This CDR3 has 12 residues. The CDR3 is CASSRDRDTQYF. Written as DNA, the CDR3 is TGTGCCAGCAGTCGAGACAGGGATACGCAGTATTTT.

The V and J genes are TRBV18 and TRBJ2-3; a weak D match, TRBD1 (5 bases). The CDR3 is made up of 15 amino acids. V was cut by 4 bases and J by 0 bases, with 11 bases left in between. Per germline, CDR1 KGHSH and CDR2 LQKENI. DNA of the CDR3: TGTGCCAGCTCACTCCAGAGGACAAGCACAGATACGCAGTATTTT. It is translated as CASSLQRTSTDTQYF.

CDR3 protein: CASSVPGQPNYGYTF. DNA for the CDR3: TGTGCCAGCAGTGTACCGGGACAGCCGAACTATGGCTACACCTTC. The chain recombines TRBV2 with TRBJ1-2; TRBD1 agrees at 7 bases. Germline loops: CDR1 SNHLY, CDR2 FYNNEI. The CDR3 is made up of 15 amino acids. V lost 4 bases and J lost 2; bases outside the gene matches: 7.

V gene TRBV5-5 combines with J gene TRBJ2-4; possibly TRBD1 for D (6 bases). CDR1 is SGHKS, CDR2 YYEKEE, per germline (reference sequence). The CDR3 loop spans 15 amino acids. The ends were cut back, 4 bases at V and 6 bases at J, with 17 bases in the middle. The CDR3 DNA sequence: TGTGCCAGCAGCGTGGTGCAGGACAGCCTAAACATTCAGTACTTC. Amino acids: CASSVVQDSLNIQYF.

This chain links TRBV4-1 with TRBJ2-3; TRBD2 is a possible D gene (6 bases). With 5 bases removed from V and 1 base from J, the gap between germline ends came to 10 bases. Germline lookup yields CDR1 MGHRA and CDR2 YSYEKL. This CDR3 has 14 amino acids. The CDR3 DNA sequence: TGCGCCAGCAGCTCCAGCGGGCGCACAGATACGCAGTATTTT. Translated, it gives CASSSSGRTDTQYF.

V gene TRBV13 combines with J gene TRBJ2-5; 8 positions match TRBD2. The V segment lost 7 bases and the J segment 4 bases; nucleotides outside the gene matches: 5. Looked up from germline, CDR1 is PRHDT and CDR2 is FYEKMQ (reference sequence). The CDR3 contains 13 residues. This chain's CDR3 is CASTVAGRETQYF. The CDR3 DNA sequence: TGTGCCAGCACAGTAGCGGGACGAGAGACCCAGTACTTC.

J is TRBJ2-5 and V is TRBV11-3, with D possibly being TRBD1 (5 bases). Per germline, CDR1 SGHNT and CDR2 YENEEA. The CDR3 covers 12 residues. V shed 6 bases and J shed 4 bases, with 9 bases lying between them. This CDR3 reads CASRGRGETQYF. Written as DNA, the CDR3 is TGTGCCAGCAGGGGGCGCGGAGAGACCCAGTACTTC.

The chain uses TRBV5-1 and TRBJ2-5; D is possibly TRBD2 (5 bases). The CDR3 has 14 amino acids. The V gene lost 1 base and the J gene lost 5 bases, with 12 bases spanning the gap. Germline V gives CDR1 SGHRS, CDR2 YFSETQ. The CDR3 DNA follows: TGCGCCAGCAGCTTGAGTGCTAGCACTGAGACCCAGTACTTC. Protein product: CASSLSASTETQYF.

The chain combines TRBV7-8 with TRBJ2-3, with TRBD1 as a possible D gene (6 bases). The CDR3 totals 17 residues. Germline V gives CDR1 SGHVS, CDR2 FQNEAQ. Deletions cut 3 bases from V and 4 bases from J, with 20 bases between. The CDR3 region has the DNA TGTGCCAGCAGCTTGGATGCCGTTGGGACATCTGCAGATACGCAGTATTTT. It translates to CASSLDAVGTSADTQYF.

The V gene is TRBV4-3, the J gene TRBJ2-2; 9 bases agree with TRBD1. The V gene's germline CDR1 is LGHNA and CDR2 YSLEER. The V gene end was trimmed by 4 bases and the J gene end by 2 bases; junction bases not matched to a gene: 8. The CDR3 has 17 amino acids. The CDR3 nucleotides are TGCGCCAGCAGCCTTCGGGACAGGGCGGGAAACACCGGGGAGCTGTTTTTT. Translation gives CASSLRDRAGNTGELFF.